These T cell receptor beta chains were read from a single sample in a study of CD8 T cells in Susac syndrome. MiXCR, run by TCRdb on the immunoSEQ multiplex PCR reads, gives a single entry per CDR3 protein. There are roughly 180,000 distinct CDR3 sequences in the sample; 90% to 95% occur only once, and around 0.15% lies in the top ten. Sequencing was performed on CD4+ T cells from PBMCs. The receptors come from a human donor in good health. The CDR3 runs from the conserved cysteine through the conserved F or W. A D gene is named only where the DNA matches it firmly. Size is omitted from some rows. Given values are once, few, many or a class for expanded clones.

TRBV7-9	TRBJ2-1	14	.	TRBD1	TGTGCCAGCAGCTTAGTTGGGACAGGGAACGAGCAGTTCTTC	CASSLVGTGNEQFF
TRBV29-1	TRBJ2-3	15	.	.	TGCAGCGTTGCATACGCCCCAGCAGACGCCGATACGCAGTATTTT	CSVAYAPADADTQYF
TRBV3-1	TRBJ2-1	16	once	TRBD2	TGTGCCAGCAGCTTAGGACTAGCGGGGGACCTCAATGAGCAGTTCTTC	CASSLGLAGDLNEQFF
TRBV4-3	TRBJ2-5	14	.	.	TGCGCCAGCAGCCAAGGAGCTAGTCCCGAGACCCAGTACTTC	CASSQGASPETQYF
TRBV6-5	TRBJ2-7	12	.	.	TGTGCCAGCAACGTAGGGATAGGTGAGCAGTACTTC	CASNVGIGEQYF
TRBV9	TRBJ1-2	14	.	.	TGTGCCAGCAGCGTAGGCTGGGGGAACTATGGCTACACCTTC	CASSVGWGNYGYTF
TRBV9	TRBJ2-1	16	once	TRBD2	TGTGCCAGCAGCGTAACCGGGACTAGCGTCTACAATGAGCAGTTCTTC	CASSVTGTSVYNEQFF
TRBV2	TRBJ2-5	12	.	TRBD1	TGTGCCAGCAGTCGGGACAGAGAGACCCAGTACTTC	CASSRDRETQYF
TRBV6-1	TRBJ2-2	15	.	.	TGTGCCAGCAGTGAAATTGGGAGGAACACCGGGGAGCTGTTTTTT	CASSEIGRNTGELFF
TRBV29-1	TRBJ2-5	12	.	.	TGCAGCGTCATGACAGAGGGAGAGACCCAGTACTTC	CSVMTEGETQYF
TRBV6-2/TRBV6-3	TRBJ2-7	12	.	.	TGTGCCAGCAGTTACGCCGGTGGCGAGCAGTACTTC	CASSYAGGEQYF
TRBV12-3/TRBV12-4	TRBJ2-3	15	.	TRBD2	TGTGCCAGCAGTCCCCGACTAGCGGGCACAGATACGCAGTATTTT	CASSPRLAGTDTQYF
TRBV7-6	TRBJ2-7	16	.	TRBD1	TGTGCCAGCAGCCAAGGCCCGGGACAGGGGGCGCGGGAGCAGTACTTC	CASSQGPGQGAREQYF
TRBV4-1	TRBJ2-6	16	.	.	TGCGCCAGCAGCCAAGTTGGGGGGACTGGGGCCAACGTCCTGACTTTC	CASSQVGGTGANVLTF
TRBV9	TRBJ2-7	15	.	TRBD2	TGTGCCAGCAGGCCTCTAGCGGGGCAGACCTACGAGCAGTACTTC	CASRPLAGQTYEQYF
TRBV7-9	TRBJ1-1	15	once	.	TGTGCCAGCAGCTTAGCCCTCCTGGGGCGGACTGAAGCTTTCTTT	CASSLALLGRTEAFF
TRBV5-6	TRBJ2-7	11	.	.	TGTGCCAGCAGCGACTTCTACGAGCAGTACTTC	CASSDFYEQYF
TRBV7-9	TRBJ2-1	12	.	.	TGTGCCAGCAGACTAGGCGGGCCATCTCAGTTCTTC	CASRLGGPSQFF
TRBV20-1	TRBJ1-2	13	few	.	TGCAGTGCTAGTATGGGCCAGCGGACTGAGTACACCTTC	CSASMGQRTEYTF
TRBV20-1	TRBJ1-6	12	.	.	TGCAGTGCTAGCGCATATAATTCACCCCTCCACTTT	CSASAYNSPLHF
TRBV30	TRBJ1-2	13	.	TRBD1	TGTGCCTCAGGAAGGGGGCAGTGGGACGGCTACACCTTC	CASGRGQWDGYTF
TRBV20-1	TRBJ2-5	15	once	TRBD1	TGCAGTGCTAGAGATGTCGGGACAGGGAGTGAGACCCAGTACTTC	CSARDVGTGSETQYF
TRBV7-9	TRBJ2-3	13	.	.	TGTGCCAGCAGCTTTACAGAAGCAGATACGCAGTATTTT	CASSFTEADTQYF
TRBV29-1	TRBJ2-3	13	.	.	TGCAGCGTTGCTGGGGCGCTTGGAGATACGCAGTATTTT	CSVAGALGDTQYF
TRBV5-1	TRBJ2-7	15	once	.	TGCGCCAGCAGCTTCTTCCCCCAACAAAGCGACGAGCAGTACTTC	CASSFFPQQSDEQYF
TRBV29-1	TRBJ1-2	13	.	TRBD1	TGCAGCGTAACCTCGGGACAGGGATATGGCTACACCTTC	CSVTSGQGYGYTF
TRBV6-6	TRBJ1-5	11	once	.	TGTGCCAGCAGCCCAGGTCAGCCCCAGCATTTT	CASSPGQPQHF
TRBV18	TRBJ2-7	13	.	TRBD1	TGTGCCAGCTCTCGGGGACAGGACTACGAGCAGTACTTC	CASSRGQDYEQYF
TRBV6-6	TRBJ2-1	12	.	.	TGTGCCAGCACCGACAGGCGCAATGAGCAGTTCTTC	CASTDRRNEQFF
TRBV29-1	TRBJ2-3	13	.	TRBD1	TGCAGCGTTGAGGGGACAGCCACAGACACGCAGTATTTT	CSVEGTATDTQYF
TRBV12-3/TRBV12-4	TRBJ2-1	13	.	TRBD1	TGTGCCAGCAGGCTGACAGGGATCAATGAGCAGTTCTTC	CASRLTGINEQFF
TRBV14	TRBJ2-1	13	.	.	TGTGCCAGCAGCCAAGATCCGGAGGGTGAGCAGTTCTTC	CASSQDPEGEQFF
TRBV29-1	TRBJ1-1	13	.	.	TGCAGCGTTGAGAAAACTATGAACACTGAAGCTTTCTTT	CSVEKTMNTEAFF
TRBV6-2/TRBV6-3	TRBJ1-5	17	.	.	TGTGCCAGCAGCCTCATGGCAGGGAAGAGTTTCCATCAGCCCCAGCATTTT	CASSLMAGKSFHQPQHF
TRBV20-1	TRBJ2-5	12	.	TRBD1	TGCAGTGCTAGTCGCAGGGGGGAGACCCAGTACTTC	CSASRRGETQYF
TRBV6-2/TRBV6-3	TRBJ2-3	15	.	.	TGTGCCAGCAGACGGGAGAGGGCGAGCACAGATACGCAGTATTTT	CASRRERASTDTQYF
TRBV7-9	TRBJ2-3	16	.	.	TGTGCCAGCAGCCCCGTTTGGGCCTCACTCGGAGATACGCAGTATTTT	CASSPVWASLGDTQYF
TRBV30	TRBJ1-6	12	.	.	TGTGCCTGGACCTTAGGGAGCGCCAACCTCCACTTT	CAWTLGSANLHF